Each of the 16 T cell receptor beta chains below was sequenced from the same sample in a study of early T cells in non-severe SARS-CoV-2 infection. Via MiXCR, TCRdb re-called the 5' RACE reads, giving one row per CDR3 protein. Of approximately 35,000 distinct CDR3 sequences listed, around 4.3% are singletons. The sample was whole blood. Receptor source: an adult who was a healthcare worker with PCR-confirmed SARS-CoV-2 infection or an uninfected control (not recorded which).

This clonotype has at least ten counts. V gene TRBV7-3 combines with J gene TRBJ1-1; 7 bases are shared with TRBD1. The CDR3 spans 14 residues. CDR1 and CDR2 from the germline V gene are SGHTA and FQGTGA. The V and J ends lost 5 bases and 5 bases, in that order; junction bases with no gene match: 8. The CDR3 loop reads CASSHRDRGTEAFF. For the CDR3, the DNA is TGTGCCAGCAGCCATCGGGACAGAGGGACTGAAGCTTTCTTT.

In this sample, this clonotype turned up many times. This chain joins TRBV12-3 or TRBV12-4 and TRBJ1-4; D is unresolved. The CDR3 is 11 amino acids. V was clipped by 8 bases and J by 8 bases, with 9 bases between them. CDR3 amino acids: CASSTHEKLFF. As DNA, the CDR3 is TGTGCCAGCTCGACACACGAAAAACTGTTTTTT.

This clonotype has at least ten counts. V usage is TRBV12-3 or TRBV12-4 and J usage is TRBJ2-3; 12 nucleotides line up with TRBD2. The CDR3 length is 17 residues. The J segment lost 5 bases and the V segment lost 0 bases, leaving 6 bases of the junction unmatched. The CDR3 protein is CASSLARLAGVIDTQYF. The CDR3 DNA is TGTGCCAGCAGTTTAGCAAGACTAGCGGGAGTAATAGATACGCAGTATTTT.

This clonotype was counted between two and nine times. This rearrangement joins TRBV9 to TRBJ1-4; no firm D call. CDR1 SGDLS and CDR2 YYNGEE come from the germline V gene. The CDR3 spans 13 residues. The V gene lost 0 bases and the J gene lost 8 bases, with 8 bases spanning the gap. Here the CDR3 DNA reads TGTGCCAGCAGCGTAGGGGTTGAGGAAAAACTGTTTTTT. It is translated as CASSVGVEEKLFF.

There are many counts of this clonotype. The gene calls are TRBV5-6 and TRBJ2-5; 7 bases align to TRBD1. CDR1 and CDR2 from the germline V gene are SGHDT and YYEEEE. This CDR3 has 13 amino acids. V lost 7 bases and J lost 2; bases outside the gene matches: 5. The CDR3 spells CASRGGRQETQYF. In DNA form, the CDR3 reads TGTGCCAGCCGAGGGGGCCGGCAAGAGACCCAGTACTTC.

This clonotype has at least ten counts. The chain joins TRBV20-1 to TRBJ1-6; no clear D. Trimming shortened V by 3 bases and J by 0 bases, and 15 bases separated the two germline ends. In germline, CDR1 is DFQATT, CDR2 SNEGSKA (reference sequence). The CDR3 has 17 residues. The CDR3 nucleotides are TGCAGTGCTAGTTCGGTTGGAGGGAGCTCCTATAATTCACCCCTCCACTTT. Protein: CSASSVGGSSYNSPLHF.

The CDR3 coding sequence is TGTGCCAGCAGTTTATTCCCGGGACAGGGGAATGAAAAACTGTTTTTT. This translates into CASSLFPGQGNEKLFF. The chain is built from TRBV28 and TRBJ1-4; the match to TRBD1 covers 10 bases. The junction had 4 bases not matched to a gene; V was cut back by 1 base and J by 5 bases. The CDR3 has 16 residues. CDR1 is MDHEN and CDR2 is SYDVKM in the germline V gene.

This clonotype has a count of ten or more. The chain carries TRBV28 and TRBJ1-6; D unresolved. Germline V gives CDR1 MDHEN, CDR2 SYDVKM. CDR3 length equals 12 residues. Trimming shortened V by 5 bases and J by 6 bases, and 5 bases separated the two germline ends. The CDR3 DNA reads TGTGCCAGCAGTCGGGGTAATTCACCCCTCCACTTT. Encoded protein: CASSRGNSPLHF.

This clonotype was counted between two and nine times. In DNA form, the CDR3 reads TGTGCCAGCAGCCTCCTGGGGGGCCGAAACACTGAAGCTTTCTTT. This sequence encodes CASSLLGGRNTEAFF. The V call is TRBV11-3, the J call TRBJ1-1; TRBD1 might be the D (6 bases). Germline CDR1 SGHNT, CDR2 YENEEA. This CDR3 has 15 amino acids. V lost 5 bases and J 2 bases, leaving 15 bases between the germline ends. Together with reference TRBV11-3 and TRBJ1-1, the CDR3 gives the full variable domain: EAGVVQSPRYKIIEKKQPVAFWCNPISGHNTLYWYLQNLGQGPELLIRYENEEAVDDSQLPKDRFSAERLKGVDSTLKIQPAELGDSAVYLCASSLLGGRNTEAFFGQGTRLTVV.

This clonotype was counted at least ten times. The V gene is TRBV27, the J gene TRBJ1-2, with 7 nucleotides matching TRBD1. CDR1 is MNHEY and CDR2 is SMNVEV in the germline V gene (reference sequence). With V trimmed by 5 bases and J by 8 bases, 8 bases remained unmatched. This CDR3 spans 13 amino acids. This chain's CDR3 is CASSTIPGQGYTF. The CDR3, as DNA: TGTGCCAGCAGTACTATTCCGGGACAGGGCTACACCTTC.

This clonotype has a count of ten or more. The chain combines TRBV11-2 with TRBJ2-7, with D unresolved. Trimming took off 5 bases at V and 5 bases at J, with 19 bases between the two ends. This CDR3 region has 15 residues. Germline values: CDR1 SGHAT, CDR2 FQNNGV. The CDR3 is CASSPQIEPANEQYF. CDR3 coding DNA: TGTGCCAGCAGCCCTCAAATCGAACCAGCCAACGAGCAGTACTTC.

This clonotype has at least ten counts. The genes are TRBV12-3 or TRBV12-4 and TRBJ2-7; 7 bases match TRBD1. The CDR3 runs to 14 residues. With 1 base clipped from V and 2 bases from J, the junction kept 2 bases outside the gene matches. CDR3 in amino acids: CASSLGTGTYEQYF. The CDR3 DNA is TGTGCCAGCAGTTTAGGGACAGGCACCTACGAGCAGTACTTC.

The chain carries TRBV4-1 and TRBJ2-3; maybe TRBD1 (5 bases). The ends were cut back, 3 bases at V and 4 bases at J, with 8 bases in the middle. CDR1 is MGHRA and CDR2 is YSYEKL in the germline V gene. CDR3 length equals 13 residues. CDR3 protein: CASSQGPADTQYF. CDR3 DNA sequence: TGCGCCAGCAGCCAGGGGCCTGCAGATACGCAGTATTTT.

This clonotype has a count of ten or more. The chain links TRBV10-3 to TRBJ2-1; 10 bases match TRBD2. V gave up 4 bases and J gave up 0 bases; unmatched junction bases: 12. This CDR3 contains 19 residues. Germline V CDR1 and CDR2: ENHRY, SYGVKD. The CDR3 DNA follows: TGTGCCATCAGTGGCCTGACTAGCGGGTCCTCCCCCTCCTACAATGAGCAGTTCTTC. It specifies CAISGLTSGSSPSYNEQFF.

This clonotype was seen at least ten times. The chain employs TRBV7-6 and TRBJ2-7; D call uncertain. V was shortened by 0 bases and J by 0 bases, with 6 bases between the two germline ends. The germline V gene encodes CDR1 SGHVS and CDR2 FNYEAQ. The CDR3 has 14 residues. CDR3 DNA sequence: TGTGCCAGCAGCTTAGCAGCGAGCTCCTACGAGCAGTACTTC. Encoded protein: CASSLAASSYEQYF.

The table lists this clonotype with many counts. CDR3 amino acids: CASSSPSGGGNEQFF. The CDR3 bases are TGTGCCAGCAGTTCTCCGTCAGGGGGGGGTAATGAGCAGTTCTTC. V usage is TRBV28 and J usage is TRBJ2-1; D assignment may be TRBD1 or TRBD2 (7 bases each). The germline CDR1 and CDR2 sequences are MDHEN and SYDVKM. CDR3 length equals 15 residues. Trimming took 4 bases from V and 7 from J, leaving 17 bases between them.